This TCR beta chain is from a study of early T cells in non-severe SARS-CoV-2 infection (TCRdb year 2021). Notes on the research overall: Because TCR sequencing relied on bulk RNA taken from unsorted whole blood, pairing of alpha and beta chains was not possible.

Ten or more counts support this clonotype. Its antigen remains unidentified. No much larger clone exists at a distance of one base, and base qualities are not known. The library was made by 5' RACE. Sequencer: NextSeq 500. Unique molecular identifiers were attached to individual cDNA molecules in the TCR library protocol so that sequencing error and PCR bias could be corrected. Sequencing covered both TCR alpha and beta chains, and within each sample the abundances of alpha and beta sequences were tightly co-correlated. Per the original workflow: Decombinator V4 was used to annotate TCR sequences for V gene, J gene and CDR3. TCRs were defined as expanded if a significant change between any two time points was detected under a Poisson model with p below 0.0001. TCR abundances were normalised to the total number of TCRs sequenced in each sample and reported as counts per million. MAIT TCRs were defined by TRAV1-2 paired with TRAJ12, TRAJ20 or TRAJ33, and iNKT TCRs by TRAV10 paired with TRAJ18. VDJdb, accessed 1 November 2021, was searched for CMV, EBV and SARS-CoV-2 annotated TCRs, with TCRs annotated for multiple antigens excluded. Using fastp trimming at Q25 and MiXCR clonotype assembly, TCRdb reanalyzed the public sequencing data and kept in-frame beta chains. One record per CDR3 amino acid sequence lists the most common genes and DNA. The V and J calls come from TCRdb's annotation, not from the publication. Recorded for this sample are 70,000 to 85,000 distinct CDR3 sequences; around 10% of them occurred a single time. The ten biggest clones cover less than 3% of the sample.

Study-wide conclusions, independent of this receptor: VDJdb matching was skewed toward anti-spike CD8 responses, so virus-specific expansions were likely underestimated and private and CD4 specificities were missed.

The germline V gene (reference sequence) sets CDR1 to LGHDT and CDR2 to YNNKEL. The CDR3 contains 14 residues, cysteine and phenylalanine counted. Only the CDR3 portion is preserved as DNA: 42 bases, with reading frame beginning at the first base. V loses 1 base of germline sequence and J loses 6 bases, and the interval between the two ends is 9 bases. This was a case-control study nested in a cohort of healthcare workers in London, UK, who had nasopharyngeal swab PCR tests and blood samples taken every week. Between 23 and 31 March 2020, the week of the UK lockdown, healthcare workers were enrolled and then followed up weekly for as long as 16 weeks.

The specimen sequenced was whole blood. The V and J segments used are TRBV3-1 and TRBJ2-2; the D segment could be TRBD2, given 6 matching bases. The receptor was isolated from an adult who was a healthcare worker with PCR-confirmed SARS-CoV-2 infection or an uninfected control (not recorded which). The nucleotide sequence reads TGTGCCAGCAGCCAAGCGCCGGGGGCCGGGGAGCTGTTTTTT. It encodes CASSQAPGAGELFF.